This entry concerns a single T cell receptor beta chain. What it binds is not known. This sample stems from a study of T-cell reconstitution after alpha-beta-depleted transplantation in children. Findings of the study overall: Surviving recipient cells, namely T cells and thymic progenitors, were the source of high day-60 TCRbeta diversity in some patients.

Unique molecular identifiers were incorporated when the TCRbeta library was constructed. TCRdb called the PCR reads again in MiXCR, with one record for every CDR3 protein. The data hold fewer than 550,000 distinct CDR3 sequences, with over 9.5% observed a single time. Germline assignment: CDR1 SNHLY and CDR2 FYNNEI. Trimming stripped 4 bases from V and 0 bases from J, with 12 bases between. This CDR3 has 15 amino acids. Sample: PBMCs, mostly from graft donor cells, taken 180 days after TCRalphabeta/CD19-depleted stem cell transplant. The rearrangement uses TRBV2 and TRBJ1-2; D is uncertain. This TCR came from a female patient between 2 and 15 years old who had a stem cell transplant for aplastic anemia, so the T cells may come from the graft donor. CDR3 coding DNA: TGTGCCAGCAGTGCCTGGGAAGGCGCTAACTATGGCTACACCTTC. The encoded protein is CASSAWEGANYGYTF.